The 25 T cell receptor beta chains below were found in one sample sequenced in a study of blood T cell repertoires in COVID-19. Produced via immunoSEQ multiplex PCR; TCRdb's table is partial and in-frame only. The table includes 350,000 to 450,000 clones, around nine tenths detected once. The source material was peripheral blood. The receptors derive from a woman aged 55-69 years with COVID-19, enrolled during active disease.

The chain recombines TRBV30 with TRBJ1-1, with 9 positions matching TRBD1. Germline V CDR1 and CDR2: GTSNPN, SVGIG (reference sequence). The CDR3 has 14 amino acids. With 5 bases clipped from V and 7 bases from J, the junction kept 11 bases outside the gene matches. The CDR3 coding sequence is TGTGCCTGGGATTACAGGACAGGGGCGGTTGAAGCTTTCTTT. Translated: CAWDYRTGAVEAFF.

In its sample, this clone was seen once. The rearrangement uses TRBV7-3 and TRBJ2-3; TRBD2 might be the D (7 bases). V lost 5 bases to trimming and J lost 7 bases, with 13 bases between them. Germline CDR1 reads SGHTA; CDR2 reads FQGTGA. CDR3 length equals 13 residues. CDR3: CASSPGGVHTQYF. The CDR3 nucleotides read TGTGCCAGCAGCCCGGGGGGCGTCCATACGCAGTATTTT.

CDR3 in amino acids: CASSERSGVYEQYF. CDR3 nucleotides: TGTGCCAGCAGTGAAAGATCGGGGGTCTACGAGCAGTACTTC. This rearrangement joins TRBV25-1 to TRBJ2-7, with D possibly matching TRBD2 (6 bases). Per germline, CDR1 MGHDK and CDR2 SYGVNS. The CDR3 length is 14 residues. V lost 2 bases to trimming and J lost 3 bases, with 11 bases between them.

In this sample, this clone turned up once. The chain links TRBV4-2 to TRBJ2-7; D not resolved. With 0 bases removed from V and 1 base from J, the gap between germline ends came to 7 bases. In germline, CDR1 is LGHNA, CDR2 YNFKEQ. CDR3 size: 14 residues. The CDR3 bases are TGTGCCAGCAGCCAAGAGGCCCTTTCCTACGAGCAGTACTTC. Its protein product is CASSQEALSYEQYF.

V is TRBV7-9 and J is TRBJ2-7; TRBD2 agrees at 7 bases. After removal of 3 bases from V and 5 bases from J, the junction contained 7 bases not matched to a gene. CDR1 SEHNR and CDR2 FQNEAQ come from the germline V gene (reference sequence). The CDR3 spans 14 residues. This CDR3 reads CASSFAGTKNEQYF. In nucleotides, the CDR3 is TGTGCCAGCAGCTTTGCCGGGACTAAGAACGAGCAGTACTTC.

The V gene is TRBV2, the J gene TRBJ1-1, with D tentatively TRBD1 (5 bases). Trimming left V 6 bases short and J 4 bases short, with 18 bases between. The CDR3 is made up of 15 amino acids. CDR1 SNHLY and CDR2 FYNNEI come from the germline V gene. DNA of the CDR3: TGTGCCAGCAGGTTTTACCAGGGCGCCGGCACTGAAGCTTTCTTT. This codes for CASRFYQGAGTEAFF.

To note about this clone: The sample carries other DNA sequences with the same CDR3. The chain combines TRBV3-1 (or the pseudogene TRBV3-2) with TRBJ2-3; D unresolved. The V and J ends lost 0 bases and 2 bases respectively, with 6 bases between them. The V gene's germline CDR1 is LGHDT and CDR2 YNNKEL (reference sequence). The CDR3 is 14 residues long. The CDR3 region has the DNA TGTGCCAGCAGCCAAGATCTTTCCACAGATACGCAGTATTTT. This gives the protein CASSQDLSTDTQYF.

Note on this clone: Other DNA sequences in this sample translate to the same CDR3. The rearrangement uses TRBV5-1 and TRBJ1-1, with a possible D match to TRBD1 (6 bases). CDR3 length: 14 residues. Trimming shortened V by 2 bases and J by 0 bases, and 8 bases separated the two germline ends. Germline V CDR1 and CDR2: SGHRS, YFSETQ. This CDR3 is CASSLQGVNTEAFF. The CDR3 coding sequence is TGCGCCAGCAGCTTACAGGGTGTGAACACTGAAGCTTTCTTT.

This sequence joins TRBV12-3 or TRBV12-4 and TRBJ1-1; D is ambiguous. With 6 bases removed from V and 5 bases from J, the gap between germline ends came to 7 bases. The CDR3 totals 11 residues. DNA of the CDR3: TGTGCCAGCAGGGAGTCGACTGAAGCTTTCTTT. This gives the protein CASRESTEAFF.

This clone was detected a few times. This chain links TRBV27 with TRBJ1-5; TRBD1 matches at 8 bases. This CDR3 is 17 amino acids long. The junction had 12 bases not matched to a gene; V was cut back by 6 bases and J by 2 bases. Germline V gene lookup returns CDR1 MNHEY and CDR2 SMNVEV (reference sequence). CDR3 amino acids: CASSARRTGNGNQPQHF. In nucleotides, the CDR3 is TGTGCCAGCAGCGCGCGGAGGACAGGGAACGGCAATCAGCCCCAGCATTTT.

This clone was found once. This chain links TRBV18 with TRBJ2-2; D is uncertain. The germline V and J ends were trimmed by 0 bases and 1 base, with 9 bases remaining between them. Germline V gives CDR1 KGHSH, CDR2 LQKENI. CDR3 size: 16 residues. The CDR3 coding sequence is TGTGCCAGCTCACCACCGAGCACTGGGAACACCGGGGAGCTGTTTTTT. Residues: CASSPPSTGNTGELFF.

This clone was detected once. V usage is TRBV7-2 and J usage is TRBJ2-1; TRBD2 aligns across 7 bases. V shed 2 bases, J shed 2 bases, and the junction held 9 bases outside the gene matches. In germline, CDR1 is SGHTA, CDR2 FQGNSA. This CDR3 comprises 17 residues. CDR3: CASSLSSGGLTYNEQFF. DNA for the CDR3: TGTGCCAGCAGCTTATCGTCGGGGGGTTTGACCTACAATGAGCAGTTCTTC. The full variable domain, with the rest looked up from reference TRBV7-2 and TRBJ2-1, is GAGVSQSPSNKVTEKGKDVELRCDPISGHTALYWYRQSLGQGLEFLIYFQGNSAPDKSGLPSDRFSAERTGGSVSTLTIQRTQQEDSAVYLCASSLSSGGLTYNEQFFGPGTRLTVL.

The chain links TRBV7-2 to TRBJ1-6; D might be TRBD1 (6 bases). This CDR3 is 15 amino acids long. With 5 bases removed from V and 4 bases from J, the gap between germline ends came to 12 bases. Germline V gene data show CDR1 as SGHTA and CDR2 as FQGNSA. This chain's CDR3 is CASSLGQLYNSPLHF. In DNA, the CDR3 is TGTGCCAGCAGCCTTGGACAGCTTTATAATTCACCCCTCCACTTT.

The V call is TRBV7-9, the J call TRBJ2-7; tentatively, D is TRBD2 (5 bases). Per germline, CDR1 SEHNR and CDR2 FQNEAQ (reference sequence). The CDR3 extends over 16 amino acids. V lost 4 bases and J 0 bases, leaving 16 bases between the germline ends. This chain's CDR3 is CASSSEVGMSSYEQYF. The DNA of the CDR3 is TGTGCCAGCAGCTCGGAGGTGGGGATGAGCTCCTACGAGCAGTACTTC.

The chain uses TRBV10-2 and TRBJ1-1; D is possibly TRBD1 (6 bases). This CDR3 contains 15 residues. Germline-derived CDR1 and CDR2 are WSHSY and SAAADI. V was clipped by 2 bases and J by 4 bases, with 14 bases between them. The CDR3 DNA follows: TGCGCCAGCAGTGAGACAGGGATCGGGTCCACTGAAGCTTTCTTT. Protein sequence: CASSETGIGSTEAFF.

This clone was picked up one time. DNA for the CDR3: TGTGCCATCAGCCTTAGGGGCGGCGAGACCCAGTACTTC. Translating it yields CAISLRGGETQYF. The chain employs TRBV10-3 and TRBJ2-5; D perhaps matches TRBD1 (5 bases). The CDR3 runs to 13 residues. Germline CDR1 is ENHRY and CDR2 is SYGVKD. V lost 6 bases and J lost 5, with 13 bases in between.

This chain links TRBV5-1 with TRBJ1-2, with D perhaps TRBD1 (5 bases). The CDR3 is made up of 14 amino acids. Looked up from germline, CDR1 is SGHRS and CDR2 is YFSETQ. V lost 4 bases to trimming and J lost 3 bases, with 13 bases between them. For the CDR3, the DNA is TGCGCCAGCAGCCGCCCGGACACCTACTATGGCTACACCTTC. It specifies CASSRPDTYYGYTF. Together with reference TRBV5-1 and TRBJ1-2, the CDR3 gives the full variable domain: KAGVTQTPRYLIKTRGQQVTLSCSPISGHRSVSWYQQTPGQGLQFLFEYFSETQRNKGNFPGRFSGRQFSNSRSEMNVSTLELGDSALYLCASSRPDTYYGYTFGSGTRLTVV.

In this sample, this clone turned up a few times. DNA for the CDR3: TGTGCCTGGAGTATCACAGGGGCCTCCAATCAGCCCCAGCATTTT. It translates to CAWSITGASNQPQHF. V usage is TRBV30 and J usage is TRBJ1-5; 7 nucleotides line up with TRBD1. CDR1 is GTSNPN, CDR2 SVGIG, per germline (reference sequence). J lost 3 bases, V lost 2 bases, and 7 bases had no gene match. The length of the CDR3 is 15 residues.

CDR3: CASSPRISGNEQFF. In DNA, the CDR3 is TGTGCCAGCAGCCCACGAATAAGCGGTAATGAGCAGTTCTTC. The rearrangement uses TRBV7-2 and TRBJ2-1; D possibly corresponds to TRBD2 (5 bases). Trimming removed 5 bases from V and 7 bases from J, with 15 bases in between. The CDR3 is 14 residues long. Per germline, CDR1 SGHTA and CDR2 FQGNSA.

The rearrangement links TRBV2 to TRBJ1-5; D is perhaps TRBD1 (5 bases). Germline V gene lookup returns CDR1 SNHLY and CDR2 FYNNEI. The V and J ends lost 0 bases and 6 bases respectively, with 15 bases between them. This CDR3 is 16 amino acids long. CDR3 coding DNA: TGTGCCAGCAGTGAAGCGGCAGGGATATTAAGTCAGCCCCAGCATTTT. It yields the protein CASSEAAGILSQPQHF.

The chain couples TRBV6-1 to TRBJ2-7; 8 bases agree with TRBD2. Germline V CDR1 and CDR2: MNHNS, SASEGT. Trimming at V came to 2 bases and at J to 0 bases, leaving 6 bases not matched to a gene. The CDR3 is made up of 16 amino acids. CDR3 DNA sequence: TGTGCCAGCAGTGAATTTGGTAGCGGGGACTCCTACGAGCAGTACTTC. Protein product: CASSEFGSGDSYEQYF.

The rearrangement links TRBV29-1 to TRBJ2-7; no clear D gene. The CDR3 totals 13 residues. V shed 6 bases and J shed 1 base, with 13 bases lying between them. Germline-derived CDR1 and CDR2 are SQVTM and ANQGSEA. CDR3 bases: TGCAGCGTCGGTAATCCGAGGTCCTACGAGCAGTACTTC. Encoded protein: CSVGNPRSYEQYF.

This clone has only a few counts. The chain carries TRBV10-3 and TRBJ1-1; 9 nucleotides match TRBD1. CDR3 length equals 16 residues. J lost 6 bases, V lost 0 bases, and 8 bases had no gene match. CDR1 is ENHRY, CDR2 SYGVKD, per germline. The CDR3 protein is CAISESEGQGFPEAFF. DNA of the CDR3: TGTGCCATCAGTGAGTCGGAGGGACAGGGTTTCCCTGAAGCTTTCTTT.

This chain links TRBV5-1 with TRBJ1-1; 7 bases match TRBD1. Germline V gene data show CDR1 as SGHRS and CDR2 as YFSETQ. Trimming took 6 bases from V and 1 from J; bases not matched to a gene: 9. The CDR3 totals 15 residues. For the CDR3, the DNA is TGCGCCAGCACCGAACAGGGGCCACGGAACACTGAAGCTTTCTTT. It encodes CASTEQGPRNTEAFF.

The chain uses TRBV4-3 and TRBJ1-1; D is unresolved. The CDR3 is 17 residues long. The germline V gene has CDR1 LGHNA and CDR2 YSLEER. Trimming took off 1 base at V and 3 bases at J, with 18 bases between the two ends. CDR3 in DNA: TGCGCCAGCAGCCAAGGTCCGGGGAGCCCTGGGGACACTGAAGCTTTCTTT. Translated: CASSQGPGSPGDTEAFF.